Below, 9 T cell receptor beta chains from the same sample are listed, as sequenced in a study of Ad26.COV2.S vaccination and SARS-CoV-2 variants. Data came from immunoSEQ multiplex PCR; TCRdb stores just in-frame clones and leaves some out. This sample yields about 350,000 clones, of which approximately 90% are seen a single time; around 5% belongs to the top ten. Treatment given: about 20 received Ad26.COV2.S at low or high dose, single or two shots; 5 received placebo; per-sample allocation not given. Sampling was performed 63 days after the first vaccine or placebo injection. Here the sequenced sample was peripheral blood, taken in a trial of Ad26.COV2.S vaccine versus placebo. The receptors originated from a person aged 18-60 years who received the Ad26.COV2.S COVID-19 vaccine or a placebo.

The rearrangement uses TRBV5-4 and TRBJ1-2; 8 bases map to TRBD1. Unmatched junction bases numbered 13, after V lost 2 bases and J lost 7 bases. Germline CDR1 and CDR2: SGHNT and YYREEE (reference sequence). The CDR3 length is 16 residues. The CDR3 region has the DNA TGTGCCAGCAGCTTAGGCCAGGGGGCGCCGGTCGGTGGCTACACCTTC. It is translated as CASSLGQGAPVGGYTF.

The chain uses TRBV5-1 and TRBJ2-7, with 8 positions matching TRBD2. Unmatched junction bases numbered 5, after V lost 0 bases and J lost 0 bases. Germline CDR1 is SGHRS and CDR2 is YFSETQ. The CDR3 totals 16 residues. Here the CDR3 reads CASSLVGGGSSYEQYF. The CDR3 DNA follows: TGCGCCAGCAGCTTGGTGGGCGGGGGGAGCTCCTACGAGCAGTACTTC.

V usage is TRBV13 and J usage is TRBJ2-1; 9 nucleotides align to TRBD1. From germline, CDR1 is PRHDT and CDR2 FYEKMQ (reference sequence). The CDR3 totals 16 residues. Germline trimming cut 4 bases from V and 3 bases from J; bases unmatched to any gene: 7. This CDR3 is CASSSLTGGIYNEQFF. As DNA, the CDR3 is TGTGCCAGCAGCTCGCTGACAGGGGGAATCTACAATGAGCAGTTCTTC.

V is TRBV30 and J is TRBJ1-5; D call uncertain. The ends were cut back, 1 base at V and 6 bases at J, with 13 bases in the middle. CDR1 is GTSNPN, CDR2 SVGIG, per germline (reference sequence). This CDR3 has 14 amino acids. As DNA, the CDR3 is TGTGCCTGGAGTGGCGAGACGGAAGTTCAGCCCCAGCATTTT. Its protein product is CAWSGETEVQPQHF.

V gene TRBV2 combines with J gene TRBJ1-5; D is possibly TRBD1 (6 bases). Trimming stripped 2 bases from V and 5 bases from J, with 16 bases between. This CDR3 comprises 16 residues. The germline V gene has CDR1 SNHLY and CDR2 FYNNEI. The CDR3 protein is CASSETTGTRDQPQHF. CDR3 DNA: TGTGCCAGCAGTGAAACCACCGGGACAAGGGATCAGCCCCAGCATTTT.

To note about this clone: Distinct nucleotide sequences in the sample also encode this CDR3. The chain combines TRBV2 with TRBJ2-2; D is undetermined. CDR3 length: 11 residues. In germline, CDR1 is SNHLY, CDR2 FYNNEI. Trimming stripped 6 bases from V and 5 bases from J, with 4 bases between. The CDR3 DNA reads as TGTGCCAGCAGCCTTACCGGGGAGCTGTTTTTT. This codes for CASSLTGELFF.

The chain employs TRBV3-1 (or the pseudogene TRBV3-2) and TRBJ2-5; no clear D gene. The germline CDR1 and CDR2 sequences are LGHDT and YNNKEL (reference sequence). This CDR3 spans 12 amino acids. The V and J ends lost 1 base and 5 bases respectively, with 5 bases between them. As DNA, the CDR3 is TGTGCCAGCAGCCAAGCTGGGGAGACCCAGTACTTC. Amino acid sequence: CASSQAGETQYF.

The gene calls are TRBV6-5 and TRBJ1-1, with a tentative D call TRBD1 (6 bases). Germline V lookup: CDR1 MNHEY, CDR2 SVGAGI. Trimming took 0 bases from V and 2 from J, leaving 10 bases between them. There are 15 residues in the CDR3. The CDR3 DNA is TGTGCCAGCAGTTACTCTCCAGGGGAAAACACTGAAGCTTTCTTT. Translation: CASSYSPGENTEAFF.

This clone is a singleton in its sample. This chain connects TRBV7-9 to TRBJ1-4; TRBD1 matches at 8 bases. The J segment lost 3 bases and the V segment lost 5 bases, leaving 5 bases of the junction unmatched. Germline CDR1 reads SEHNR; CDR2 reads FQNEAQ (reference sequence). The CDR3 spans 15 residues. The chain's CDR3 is CASSQTGGANEKLFF. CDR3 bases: TGTGCCAGCAGCCAAACAGGGGGAGCTAATGAAAAACTGTTTTTT.